The sequence of this T cell receptor beta chain was determined in a study of memory CD8 T cells in hepatitis C reinfection. This clone showed up just once. Only in-frame clones appear in the TCRdb table, and some are missing; sequencing was by immunoSEQ multiplex PCR. Of approximately 52,000 clones in the sample, about 90% are singletons; the top ten hold less than 1.2%. The CDR3 sequence is 17 residues long. Germline CDR1 reads MNHNS; CDR2 reads SASEGT. Trimming at V came to 3 bases and at J to 2 bases, leaving 9 bases not matched to a gene. Time point given: pre-reinfection, 55 to 20 weeks before reinfection detection. The sorted cells went straight to TCR sequencing with no prior in vitro expansion.

The source material was naive CD8+ T cells sorted from blood. The V gene is TRBV6-1, the J gene TRBJ2-3; TRBD2 matches 9 bases. This TCR came from a man aged 18 to 29 with hepatitis C virus infection. The CDR3 DNA sequence: TGTGCCAGCAGTGAGGGTACTAGCGGGCCGGTCACAGATACGCAGTATTTT. Its protein product is CASSEGTSGPVTDTQYF.